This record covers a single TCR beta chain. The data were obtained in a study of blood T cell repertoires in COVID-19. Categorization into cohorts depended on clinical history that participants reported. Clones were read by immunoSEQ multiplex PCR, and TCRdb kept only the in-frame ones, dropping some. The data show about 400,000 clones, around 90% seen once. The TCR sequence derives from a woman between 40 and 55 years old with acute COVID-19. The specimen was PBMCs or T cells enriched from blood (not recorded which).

The CDR3 loop is CASSQPGTEAFF. The CDR3, as DNA: TGTGCCAGCAGCCAGCCGGGCACTGAAGCTTTCTTT. V is TRBV12-3 or TRBV12-4 and J is TRBJ1-1, with unresolved D. CDR3 length equals 12 residues. Trimming removed 6 bases from V and 4 bases from J, with 9 bases in between.